This TCR beta chain was identified in a study of blood T cell repertoires in COVID-19. Study-wide context: Italy, Spain and the United States were the sources of the convalescent and acute COVID-19 samples. From T cells, B-cell-depleted T cells, or PBMCs came the material, which was cDNA or gDNA.

Original data processing: Reference gene primer amplification in the assay estimated nucleated cell counts. Only in-frame clones appear in the TCRdb table, and some are missing; sequencing was by immunoSEQ multiplex PCR. From that table come the V and J calls and clone size; the DNA was used to work out D and trimming. The sample shows hundreds of thousands of clones, roughly 84% of them seen only once. Germline V gene sequence: CDR1 MNHEY, CDR2 SMNVEV (reference sequence). The V segment lost 3 bases and the J segment 3 bases; nucleotides outside the gene matches: 8. CDR3 length equals 15 residues. Only one count was recorded for this clone.

What was sequenced was peripheral blood. This TCR was sampled from a woman in her fifties or sixties with acute or convalescent COVID-19. The chain employs TRBV27 and TRBJ2-7; 7 nucleotides align to TRBD2. The CDR3 region has the DNA TGTGCCAGCAGTTTCATAGCACGGGGGGACTACGAGCAGTACTTC. Translation gives CASSFIARGDYEQYF.